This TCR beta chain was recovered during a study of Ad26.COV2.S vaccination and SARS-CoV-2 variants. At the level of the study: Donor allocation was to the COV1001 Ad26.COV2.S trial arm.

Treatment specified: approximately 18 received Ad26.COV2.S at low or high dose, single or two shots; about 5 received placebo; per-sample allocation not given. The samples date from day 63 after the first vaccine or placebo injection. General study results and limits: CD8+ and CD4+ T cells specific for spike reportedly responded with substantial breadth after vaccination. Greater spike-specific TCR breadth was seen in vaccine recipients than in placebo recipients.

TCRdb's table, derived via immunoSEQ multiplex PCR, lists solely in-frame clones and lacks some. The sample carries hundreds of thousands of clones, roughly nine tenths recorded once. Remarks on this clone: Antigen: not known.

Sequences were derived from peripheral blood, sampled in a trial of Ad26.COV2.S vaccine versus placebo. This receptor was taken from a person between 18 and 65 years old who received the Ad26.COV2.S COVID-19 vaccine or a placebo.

CDR3 region: CASSLGSSGAYNEQFF. CDR3 nucleotides: TGTGCCAGCAGCTTAGGATCTAGCGGGGCCTACAATGAGCAGTTCTTC. The V gene is TRBV7-3, the J gene TRBJ2-1, with 9 bases aligning to TRBD2. V gave up 2 bases and J gave up 2 bases; unmatched junction bases: 4. This CDR3 is built from 16 residues. Germline-derived CDR1 and CDR2 are SGHTA and FQGTGA. Based on the CDR3 plus reference TRBV7-3 and TRBJ2-1, the full variable domain is GAGVSQTPSNKVTEKGKYVELRCDPISGHTALYWYRQSLGQGPEFLIYFQGTGAADDSGLPNDRFFAVRPEGSVSTLKIQRTERGDSAVYLCASSLGSSGAYNEQFFGPGTRLTVL.